What follows are 13 T cell receptor beta chains derived from one specimen sequenced in a study of blood T cell repertoires in COVID-19. Produced via immunoSEQ multiplex PCR; TCRdb's table is partial and in-frame only. The table shows about 270,000 clones, with over 80% occurring only once. Material for sequencing was PBMCs or T cells enriched from blood (not recorded which). These receptors came from a woman aged 30 to 39 with acute COVID-19.

The chain employs TRBV29-1 and TRBJ2-7; a possible D gene is TRBD1 (5 bases). Germline lookup yields CDR1 SQVTM and CDR2 ANQGSEA. CDR3 size: 14 residues. V was shortened by 4 bases and J by 1 base, with 14 bases between the two germline ends. The chain's CDR3 is CSVGTVRASYEQYF. For the CDR3, the DNA is TGCAGCGTTGGTACAGTCAGGGCATCCTACGAGCAGTACTTC.

The rearrangement uses TRBV28 and TRBJ2-7; possible D gene TRBD2, 5 bases. The V end was cut by 2 bases, the J end by 3 bases, with 8 bases between. This CDR3 is built from 13 residues. CDR1 and CDR2 from the germline V gene are MDHEN and SYDVKM. The CDR3 nucleotides are TGTGCCAGCAGTTTAACGGGGAACTACGAGCAGTACTTC. This encodes CASSLTGNYEQYF. Full variable domain (missing parts from reference TRBV28 and TRBJ2-7): DVKVTQSSRYLVKRTGEKVFLECVQDMDHENMFWYRQDPGLGLRLIYFSYDVKMKEKGDIPEGYSVSREKKERFSLILESASTNQTSMYLCASSLTGNYEQYFGPGTRLTVT.

The chain links TRBV27 to TRBJ1-1, with 9 positions matching TRBD1. This CDR3 spans 15 amino acids. V dropped 7 bases and J dropped 4; count of bases not matched to a gene: 10. In germline, CDR1 is MNHEY, CDR2 SMNVEV (reference sequence). CDR3 DNA sequence: TGTGCCAGCAATCGTCCGGGACAGGGAAGCACTGAAGCTTTCTTT. As protein: CASNRPGQGSTEAFF.

This clone was picked up a small number of times. The chain combines TRBV7-9 with TRBJ1-2, with TRBD1 matching over 9 bases. With V trimmed by 2 bases and J by 4 bases, 5 bases remained unmatched. CDR1 is SEHNR and CDR2 is FQNEAQ in the germline V gene (reference sequence). This CDR3 is 15 amino acids long. The CDR3 loop reads CASSLTQGAVYGYTF. CDR3 coding DNA: TGTGCCAGCAGCTTAACACAGGGGGCGGTCTATGGCTACACCTTC.

V gene TRBV7-3 combines with J gene TRBJ1-1; D possibly corresponds to TRBD1 (5 bases). V was clipped by 6 bases and J by 3 bases, with 14 bases between them. Per the germline V gene, CDR1 is SGHTA and CDR2 is FQGTGA. The CDR3 consists of 14 residues. CDR3 residues: CASSPTGDDTEAFF. Written as DNA, the CDR3 is TGTGCCAGCAGTCCCACGGGGGATGACACTGAAGCTTTCTTT.

The chain combines TRBV14 with TRBJ1-4; D might be TRBD1 (5 bases). CDR1 and CDR2 (germline): SGHDN, FVKESK. The CDR3 spans 14 residues. The ends were cut back, 0 bases at V and 10 bases at J, with 12 bases in the middle. Here the CDR3 DNA reads TGTGCCAGCAGCCAAGACCCAGGGATTGGAAAACTGTTTTTT. Amino acids: CASSQDPGIGKLFF.

V usage is TRBV6-2 or TRBV6-3 and J usage is TRBJ2-4, with 7 bases fitting TRBD1. The germline V gene encodes CDR1 MNHEY and CDR2 SVGEGT. The CDR3 runs 15 residues. Trimming cost V 5 bases and J 1 base; bases outside gene matches: 5. CDR3 DNA sequence: TGTGCCAGCAGTCCACAGGGGAGCGCCAAAAACATTCAGTACTTC. Its protein product is CASSPQGSAKNIQYF.

The chain employs TRBV28 and TRBJ2-7; no definite D call. Germline CDR1 reads MDHEN; CDR2 reads SYDVKM. CDR3 length equals 11 residues. The V end was cut by 2 bases, the J end by 6 bases, with 5 bases between. The CDR3 loop is CASSLIGEQYF. The DNA for the CDR3 is TGTGCCAGCAGTTTAATCGGCGAGCAGTACTTC.

This chain links TRBV11-1 with TRBJ1-1, with no clear D. CDR1 and CDR2 from the germline V gene are SGHAT and FQDESV (reference sequence). The CDR3 has 14 residues. Trimming removed 5 bases from V and 8 bases from J, with 18 bases in between. The CDR3 is CASSPPSDSTEAFF. DNA for the CDR3: TGTGCCAGCAGCCCGCCCTCGGACTCAACGGAAGCTTTCTTT.

The chain joins TRBV28 to TRBJ2-3, with D hard to call. V lost 6 bases and J lost 2, with 9 bases in between. CDR1 is MDHEN, CDR2 SYDVKM, per germline. The CDR3 has 13 amino acids. Here the CDR3 DNA reads TGTGCCAGCAGGAGATTCAACACAGATACGCAGTATTTT. This sequence encodes CASRRFNTDTQYF.

This clone was counted once. The chain employs TRBV28 and TRBJ1-6, with no clear D. Germline V lookup: CDR1 MDHEN, CDR2 SYDVKM. This CDR3 has 16 residues. Trimming stripped 3 bases from V and 1 base from J, with 10 bases between. CDR3 loop: CASSFDSTSYNSPLHF. The CDR3 nucleotides are TGTGCCAGCAGTTTTGACTCCACGTCCTATAATTCACCCCTCCACTTT. Using reference TRBV28 and TRBJ1-6 for the parts outside the CDR3, the full variable domain is DVKVTQSSRYLVKRTGEKVFLECVQDMDHENMFWYRQDPGLGLRLIYFSYDVKMKEKGDIPEGYSVSREKKERFSLILESASTNQTSMYLCASSFDSTSYNSPLHFGNGTRLTVT.

This clone showed up just a few times. Here the CDR3 reads CASSLWQDNQPQHF. The CDR3 coding sequence is TGTGCCAGCAGCTTGTGGCAGGACAATCAGCCCCAGCATTTT. V usage is TRBV5-6 and J usage is TRBJ1-5; the D is unclear. V was clipped by 1 base and J by 3 bases, with 8 bases between them. Looked up from germline, CDR1 is SGHDT and CDR2 is YYEEEE. The CDR3 totals 14 residues. The full variable domain, with the rest looked up from reference TRBV5-6 and TRBJ1-5, is DAGVTQSPTHLIKTRGQQVTLRCSPKSGHDTVSWYQQALGQGPQFIFQYYEEEERQRGNFPDRFSGHQFPNYSSELNVNALLLGDSALYLCASSLWQDNQPQHFGDGTRLSIL.

The rearrangement uses TRBV6-6 and TRBJ1-2, with D possibly matching TRBD1 (6 bases). The CDR3 length is 12 residues. The germline V and J ends were trimmed by 5 bases and 7 bases, with 11 bases remaining between them. Germline values: CDR1 MNHNY, CDR2 SVGAGI (reference sequence). The CDR3 sequence is CASSNREGGYTF. CDR3 coding DNA: TGTGCCAGCAGTAACAGGGAGGGTGGCTACACCTTC.